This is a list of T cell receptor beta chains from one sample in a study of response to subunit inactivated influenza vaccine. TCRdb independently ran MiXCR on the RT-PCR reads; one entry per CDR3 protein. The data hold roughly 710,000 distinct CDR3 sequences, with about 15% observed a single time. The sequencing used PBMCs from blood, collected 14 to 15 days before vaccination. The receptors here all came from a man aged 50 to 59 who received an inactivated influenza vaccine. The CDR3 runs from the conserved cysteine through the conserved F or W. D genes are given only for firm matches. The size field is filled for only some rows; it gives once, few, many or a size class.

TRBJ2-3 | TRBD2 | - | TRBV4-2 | CASSHPLAGEGTDTQYF | TGTGCCAGCAGCCACCCACTAGCGGGAGAGGGCACAGATACGCAGTATTTT
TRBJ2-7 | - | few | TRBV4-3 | CASSQDGTGTYEQYF | TGCGCCAGCAGCCAAGATGGCACCGGGACCTACGAGCAGTACTTC
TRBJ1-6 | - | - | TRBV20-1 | CSAKSQYNSPLHF | TGCAGTGCTAAATCTCAGTATAATTCACCCCTCCACTTT
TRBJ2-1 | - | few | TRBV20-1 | CSAREQYNEQFF | TGCAGTGCTAGAGAACAGTACAATGAGCAGTTCTTC
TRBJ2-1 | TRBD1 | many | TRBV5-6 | CASKANGGQGGNEQFF | TGTGCCAGCAAGGCAAACGGGGGACAGGGGGGCAATGAGCAGTTCTTC
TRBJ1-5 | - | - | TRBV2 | CASSYDGGYGNQPQHF | TGTGCCAGCAGTTATGACGGGGGTTACGGCAATCAGCCCCAGCATTTT
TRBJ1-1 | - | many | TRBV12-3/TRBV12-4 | CASSLALFTRDTEAFF | TGTGCCAGCAGTTTAGCCCTATTCACGCGGGACACTGAAGCTTTCTTT
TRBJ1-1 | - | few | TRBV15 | CATSRDVGAEAFF | TGTGCCACCAGCAGAGATGTAGGGGCTGAAGCTTTCTTT
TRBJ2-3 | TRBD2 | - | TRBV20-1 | CSARRPASGNLDTQYF | TGCAGTGCTAGAAGGCCGGCTAGCGGGAATTTAGATACGCAGTATTTT
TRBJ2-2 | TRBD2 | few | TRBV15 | CATSRELAGSGELFF | TGTGCCACCAGCAGAGAACTAGCGGGATCCGGGGAGCTGTTTTTT
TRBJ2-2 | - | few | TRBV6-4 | CASSVEPLGPSNTGELFF | TGTGCCAGCAGTGTGGAGCCTTTGGGGCCTTCGAACACCGGGGAGCTGTTTTTT
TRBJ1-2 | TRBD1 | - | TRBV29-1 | CSVEVRGQGSGYTF | TGCAGCGTTGAAGTTAGGGGACAGGGATCTGGCTACACCTTC
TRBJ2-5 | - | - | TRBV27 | CASSLGAVSAAQYF | TGTGCCAGCAGTTTAGGGGCAGTCTCGGCGGCCCAGTACTTC
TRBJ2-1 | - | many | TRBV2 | CASKRVEGFNEQFF | TGTGCCAGCAAGAGGGTTGAGGGCTTTAATGAGCAGTTCTTC
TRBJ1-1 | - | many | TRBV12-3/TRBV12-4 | CASSQNRAEAFF | TGTGCCAGCAGCCAAAACAGGGCTGAAGCTTTCTTT
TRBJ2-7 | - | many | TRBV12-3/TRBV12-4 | CASSLAGNEQYF | TGTGCCAGCAGTTTAGCCGGGAACGAGCAGTACTTC
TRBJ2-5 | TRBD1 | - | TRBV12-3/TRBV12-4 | CASSSTDRGGQETQYF | TGTGCCAGCAGCTCAACCGACAGGGGCGGCCAAGAGACCCAGTACTTC
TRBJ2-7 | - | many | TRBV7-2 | CASSQTWLSYEQYF | TGTGCCAGCAGCCAGACATGGTTAAGCTACGAGCAGTACTTC
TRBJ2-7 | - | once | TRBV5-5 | CASSLMTVSSYEQYF | TGTGCCAGCAGCTTGATGACGGTAAGCTCCTACGAGCAGTACTTC
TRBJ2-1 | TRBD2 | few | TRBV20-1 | CSARDETSGGYNEQFF | TGCAGTGCTAGAGATGAGACTAGCGGGGGATACAATGAGCAGTTCTTC
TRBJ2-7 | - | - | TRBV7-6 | CASSLEVQTARSHEQYF | TGTGCCAGCAGCTTGGAGGTCCAGACTGCTAGGAGTCACGAGCAGTACTTC
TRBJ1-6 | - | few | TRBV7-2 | CASSLVPGFNSPLHF | TGTGCCAGCAGCTTAGTCCCGGGCTTTAATTCACCCCTCCACTTT
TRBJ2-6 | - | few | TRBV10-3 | CAISAGSSGANVLTF | TGTGCCATCAGTGCCGGGAGCTCTGGGGCCAACGTCCTGACTTTC
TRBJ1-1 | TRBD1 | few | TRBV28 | CASSLERDRQNTEAFF | TGTGCCAGCAGTTTAGAACGGGACAGACAGAACACTGAAGCTTTCTTT
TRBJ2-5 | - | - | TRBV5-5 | CASSSGQLLYQETQDF | TGTGCCAGCAGCTCCGGACAGCTTCTCTATCAAGAGACCCAGGACTTC
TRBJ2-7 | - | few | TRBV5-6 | CASTYRRGSHYEQYF | TGTGCCAGCACCTATCGCAGAGGGTCCCACTACGAGCAGTACTTC
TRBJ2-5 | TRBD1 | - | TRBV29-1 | CSATGTGRWLGETQYF | TGCAGCGCCACCGGGACAGGGAGGTGGTTAGGAGAGACCCAGTACTTC
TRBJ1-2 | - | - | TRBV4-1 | CASSQEGGSYGYTF | TGCGCCAGCAGCCAAGAGGGGGGCAGCTATGGCTACACCTTC
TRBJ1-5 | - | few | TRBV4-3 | CASSQEVQAPGQPQHF | TGCGCCAGCAGCCAAGAGGTCCAGGCCCCTGGGCAGCCCCAGCATTTT
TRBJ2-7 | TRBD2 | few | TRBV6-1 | CASSVGGRADEQYF | TGTGCCAGCAGTGTTGGCGGGAGGGCGGACGAGCAGTACTTC
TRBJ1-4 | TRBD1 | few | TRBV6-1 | CASSGGSNEKLFF | TGTGCCAGTTCAGGGGGCTCTAATGAAAAACTGTTTTTT
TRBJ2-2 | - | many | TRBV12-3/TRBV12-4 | CASSLRVGGNTGELFF | TGTGCCAGCAGTCTCCGTGTTGGGGGGAACACCGGGGAGCTGTTTTTT
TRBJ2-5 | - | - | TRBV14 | CASSRDAVQETQYF | TGTGCCAGCAGCCGCGATGCAGTCCAAGAGACCCAGTACTTC
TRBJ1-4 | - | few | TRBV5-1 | CASSSSYSGTLNEKLFF | TGCGCCAGCAGCTCGTCCTACTCCGGGACATTGAATGAAAAACTGTTTTTT
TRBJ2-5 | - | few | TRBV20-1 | CSARRAGTNRVETQYF | TGCAGTGCTAGACGGGCCGGGACCAACAGGGTGGAGACCCAGTACTTC
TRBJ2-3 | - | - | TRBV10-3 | CAITPDDRGTDTQYF | TGTGCCATCACCCCAGACGATAGGGGCACAGATACGCAGTATTTT
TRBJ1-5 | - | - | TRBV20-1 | CSARATTGHSNQPQHF | TGCAGTGCTAGAGCAACGACAGGACATAGCAATCAGCCCCAGCATTTT
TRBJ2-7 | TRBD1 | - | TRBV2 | CASSEGQGALAYEQYF | TGTGCCAGCAGTGAAGGACAGGGGGCCTTAGCGTACGAGCAGTACTTC
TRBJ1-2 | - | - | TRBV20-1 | CSATTVSYGYTF | TGCAGTGCAACGACAGTCTCATATGGCTACACCTTC
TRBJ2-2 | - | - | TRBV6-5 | CASSSGLRLITGELFF | TGTGCCAGCAGTTCAGGGTTACGGCTTATCACCGGGGAGCTGTTTTTT
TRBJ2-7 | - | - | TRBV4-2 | CASSQDLRRGYEQYF | TGTGCCAGCAGCCAAGATCTCCGGCGGGGCTACGAGCAGTACTTC
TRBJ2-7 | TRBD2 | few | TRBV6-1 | CACRTSGSYEQYF | TGTGCCTGTAGGACTAGCGGGAGTTACGAGCAGTACTTC
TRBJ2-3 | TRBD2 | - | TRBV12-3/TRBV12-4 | CASSTSGRGADTQYF | TGTGCCAGCAGCACCTCAGGGAGGGGAGCAGATACGCAGTATTTT
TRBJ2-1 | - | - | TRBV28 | CASSFVGGAPGSGQFF | TGTGCCAGCAGTTTCGTTGGAGGTGCCCCGGGGAGCGGGCAGTTCTTC
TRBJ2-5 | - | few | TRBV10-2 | CASQELGETQYF | TGCGCCAGCCAGGAGCTGGGAGAGACCCAGTACTTC
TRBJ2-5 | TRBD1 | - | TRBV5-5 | CASSLRDRIGETQYF | TGTGCCAGCAGCCTGAGGGACAGGATTGGGGAGACCCAGTACTTC
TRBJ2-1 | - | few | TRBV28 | CASSSTKLTSYNEQFF | TGTGCCAGCAGTTCGACCAAATTGACATCTTACAATGAGCAGTTCTTC
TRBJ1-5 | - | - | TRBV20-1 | CSAGKGFSGQPQHF | TGCAGTGCTGGGAAGGGGTTCAGTGGTCAGCCCCAGCATTTT
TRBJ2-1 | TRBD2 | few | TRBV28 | CASSVWGLVGRNEQFF | TGTGCCAGCAGTGTTTGGGGACTAGTGGGTAGAAATGAGCAGTTCTTC